These T cell receptor beta chains were read from a single sample in a study of regulatory T cells in long-lasting Graves disease. MiXCR, applied by TCRdb to the multiplex PCR reads, yields one record per CDR3 protein. Among 250,000 to 300,000 distinct CDR3 sequences, 20% to 25% were seen once, and the ten largest hold about 61%. The source was peripheral blood mononuclear cells (PBMCs), collected when the disease was refractory, from a patient treated with antithyroid drugs. Source of these receptors: a female donor with Graves disease. The CDR3 runs from the conserved cysteine through the conserved F or W. D genes are given only for firm matches. The listing skips clone size in some rows; elsewhere it reads once, few, many or a size class.

D gene,J gene,V gene,clone size,CDR3 DNA,CDR3 protein
-,TRBJ1-6,TRBV6-1,many,TGTGCCAGCAGTCAATATAATTCACCCCTCCACTTT,CASSQYNSPLHF
-,TRBJ1-1,TRBV6-1,few,TGTGCCAGCAGATTGGACATTCGGGGCACTGAAGCTTTCTTT,CASRLDIRGTEAFF
-,TRBJ2-2,TRBV3-1,-,TGTGCCAGCAGCCCTACTAGCCTCGGGGAGCTGTTTTTT,CASSPTSLGELFF
TRBD1,TRBJ2-2,TRBV20-1,few,TGCAGTGCCACTAGCCGGGACAGGGCGTACACCGGGGAGCTGTTTTTT,CSATSRDRAYTGELFF
-,TRBJ2-7,TRBV9,-,TGTGCCAGCAGCGTGGGAACGGGGTTGGCGTACGAGCAGTACTTC,CASSVGTGLAYEQYF
-,TRBJ1-2,TRBV28,many,TGTGCCAGCAGGAAAGCCCGGGACTCCAGTAACACCTTC,CASRKARDSSNTF
TRBD1,TRBJ1-4,TRBV7-9,once,TGTGCCAGCAGCCGGGCAGGGGGTATTGAAAAACTGTTTTTT,CASSRAGGIEKLFF
TRBD2,TRBJ2-2,TRBV20-1,-,TGCGGTTTAGTAGCGGGGGGTGGCGGGGAGCTGTTTTTT,CGLVAGGGGELFF
-,TRBJ2-7,TRBV29-1,few,TGCGGCGTCCTAGAACTGGGAACCGAGCAGTACTTC,CGVLELGTEQYF
-,TRBJ1-1,TRBV5-1,-,TGCGCCAGCAGCTGGAGGGACATGCGGGAAGGGGCTGAAGCTTTCTTT,CASSWRDMREGAEAFF
-,TRBJ1-4,TRBV2,many,TGTGCCAGCGGATCGGGGACAACTAATGAAAAACTGTTTTTT,CASGSGTTNEKLFF
-,TRBJ1-2,TRBV6-2/TRBV6-3,many,TGTGCCAGCAGTTACGAACGGACCTACTATGGCTACACCTTC,CASSYERTYYGYTF
-,TRBJ2-7,TRBV19,few,TGTGCCAGTAGTCCGGCGGCTAGCGTTGACTACGAGCAGTACTTC,CASSPAASVDYEQYF
TRBD2,TRBJ2-2,TRBV5-1,few,TGCGCCAGCAGCTTGATCATCGGGACTAGCGGGAGCGGGGAGCTGTTTTTT,CASSLIIGTSGSGELFF
TRBD1,TRBJ1-5,TRBV7-9,-,TGTGCCAGCAGCTCCGGTACAGGGGGCCTTGTTCAGCCCCAGCATTTT,CASSSGTGGLVQPQHF
-,TRBJ2-7,TRBV5-1,-,TGCGCCAGCAGCCCCTGGAGGGGGGTAGCGGGTACCGTCTACGAGCAGTACTTC,CASSPWRGVAGTVYEQYF
TRBD2,TRBJ2-3,TRBV12-3/TRBV12-4,-,TGTGCCAGCATCCCTAGCGGGAGTTGGGATACGCAGTATTTT,CASIPSGSWDTQYF
-,TRBJ2-1,TRBV28,-,TGTGCCAGCAGTTTTGAGGGGCAAGGCCCCATCCACAATGAGCAGTTCTTC,CASSFEGQGPIHNEQFF
TRBD1,TRBJ1-1,TRBV4-1,few,TGCGCCAGCAGCCAAGGACAGGGGGCGGACACTGAAGCTTTCTTT,CASSQGQGADTEAFF
-,TRBJ2-2,TRBV27,few,TGTGCCAGCAGTTTAATTTCTCGGCTAGCGTTAACCGGGGAGCTGTTTTTT,CASSLISRLALTGELFF
-,TRBJ2-7,TRBV6-1,few,TGTGCCAGCACCCCGCAGGCTTGGTACGAGCAGTACTTC,CASTPQAWYEQYF
TRBD1,TRBJ2-7,TRBV13,-,TGTGCCAGCAGCTTTAAACAGGGGGTTTCCGACGAGCAGTACTTC,CASSFKQGVSDEQYF
-,TRBJ2-5,TRBV14,-,TGTGCCAGCAGCCATACACCGGGACCCGAGACCCAGTACTTC,CASSHTPGPETQYF
TRBD1,TRBJ1-2,TRBV28,-,TGTGCCAGCAGTTCCGCCGGGACAGCCAGCGAGGGTGGCTACACCTTC,CASSSAGTASEGGYTF
-,TRBJ2-5,TRBV7-2,many,TGTGCCAGCAGCTTATTTGGGGGCGAAGAGACCCAGTACTTC,CASSLFGGEETQYF
TRBD2,TRBJ2-1,TRBV10-1,many,TGCGCCAGCAGTGAGGTTGCGGGAGGTATCAATGAGCAGTTCTTC,CASSEVAGGINEQFF
-,TRBJ2-4,TRBV30,many,TGTGCCTGGAGTGATTTTAGTGGGATTCAGTACTTC,CAWSDFSGIQYF
-,TRBJ2-6,TRBV7-2,-,TGTGCCAGCAATTTCCTTGGGTCCTCTGGGGCCAACGTCCTGACTTTC,CASNFLGSSGANVLTF
-,TRBJ1-1,TRBV6-1,many,TGTGCCAGCACCAAGGACCGACAGGCGAACACTGAAGCTTTCTTT,CASTKDRQANTEAFF
TRBD2,TRBJ2-1,TRBV20-1,-,TGCAGTGCTAGAGTTAGGCTAGCGGCCTACGATGAGCAGTTCTTC,CSARVRLAAYDEQFF
-,TRBJ2-5,TRBV14,few,TGTGCCAGCAGCCAAGAGATGGGGGCCCAGTACTTC,CASSQEMGAQYF
TRBD1,TRBJ1-1,TRBV6-2/TRBV6-3,few,TGTGCCAGCACCCCGGGACAGATCAACACTGAAGCTTTCTTT,CASTPGQINTEAFF
-,TRBJ2-5,TRBV2,many,TGTGCCAGCAGTGGGCAGAGCCAAGAGACCCAGTACTTC,CASSGQSQETQYF
-,TRBJ2-1,TRBV5-4,few,TGTGCCAGCAGCTTAGGAGATCTAGCTGGTGTCAATGAGCAGTTCTTC,CASSLGDLAGVNEQFF
-,TRBJ1-2,TRBV6-9,once,TGTGCCAGCAGTTACAAACTTCTGAACTATGGCTACACCTTC,CASSYKLLNYGYTF
-,TRBJ2-4,TRBV20-1,many,TGCAGTGCTACCGCGGACGGAGCCAAAAACATTCAGTACTTC,CSATADGAKNIQYF
-,TRBJ1-1,TRBV28,many,TGTGCCAGCAGAACAGGGATGGGGGCGGTCACTGAAGCTTTCTTT,CASRTGMGAVTEAFF
-,TRBJ2-5,TRBV6-1,many,TGTGCCAGCTTCGATGATACAGGAGAGACCCAGTACTTC,CASFDDTGETQYF
-,TRBJ2-7,TRBV10-3,-,TGTGCCATCAGTGAAGGGACTTACGAGCAGTACTTC,CAISEGTYEQYF
TRBD2,TRBJ2-7,TRBV15,many,TGTGCCACCAGCAGAGAACGCGGGAGGGCCTACGAGCAGTACTTC,CATSRERGRAYEQYF
-,TRBJ2-5,TRBV30,many,TGTGCCTGGAGTGGTCTTGGTATCGGGACGGGTAAAGAGACCCAGTACTTC,CAWSGLGIGTGKETQYF
TRBD2,TRBJ2-1,TRBV6-2/TRBV6-3,-,TGTGCCAGCGGGCCGGGAGGGACGATATACAATGAGCAGTTCTTC,CASGPGGTIYNEQFF
TRBD2,TRBJ2-5,TRBV27,many,TGTGCCAGCAGCCGACAAGGACTAGCGGGAGGTGGATCGGAGACCCAGTACTTC,CASSRQGLAGGGSETQYF
-,TRBJ1-1,TRBV20-1,many,TGCAGTGCCCCGACCCTGGCAGGGCGGAACACTGAAGCTTTCTTT,CSAPTLAGRNTEAFF
TRBD1,TRBJ1-5,TRBV27,-,TGTGCCAGCAGTCCCGGGACAGGGGTCAATCAGCCCCAGCATTTT,CASSPGTGVNQPQHF
TRBD1,TRBJ1-2,TRBV20-1,few,TGCAGTGCTGTCGGACAGGGGTTTAACTATGGCTACACCTTC,CSAVGQGFNYGYTF
-,TRBJ1-5,TRBV6-1,many,TGTGCCAGCAATACCCTCCGGGACACAAATCCCAATCAGCCCCAGCATTTT,CASNTLRDTNPNQPQHF
-,TRBJ1-1,TRBV20-1,few,TGCAGTGCCCCAAAGGGGGGTTTCACTGAAGCTTTCTTT,CSAPKGGFTEAFF
TRBD2,TRBJ2-7,TRBV6-1,-,TGTGCCAGCAGTAAACTAGCGGCCCTGGGAGAGCAGTACTTC,CASSKLAALGEQYF